This T cell receptor (beta chain) was found in a study of blood T cells in healthy people across ages. This clonotype showed up just a few times. A second about 7 to 12 cycle PCR used barcoded and J-beta primers. TCRdb redid the calling of the 5' RACE reads with MiXCR, one entry per CDR3 protein. The repertoire consists of roughly 1,300,000 distinct CDR3 sequences, with approximately 60% occurring once and the leading ten covering about 6.3%. This CDR3 spans 16 amino acids. Germline CDR1 is SGHVS and CDR2 is FQNEAQ. Trimming pared 0 bases from V and 0 bases from J, leaving 9 bases between. The individuals who served as donors were healthy Caucasians living in Russia, aged roughly 6 to 90.

Sequenced sample: blood. The chain recombines TRBV7-8 with TRBJ2-1, with D possibly being TRBD1 (5 bases). This clonotype originated in a man aged 18 to 29 in good health. The CDR3 protein is CASSLAQGISYNEQFF. The CDR3 DNA follows: TGTGCCAGCAGCTTAGCCCAGGGCATCTCCTACAATGAGCAGTTCTTC.